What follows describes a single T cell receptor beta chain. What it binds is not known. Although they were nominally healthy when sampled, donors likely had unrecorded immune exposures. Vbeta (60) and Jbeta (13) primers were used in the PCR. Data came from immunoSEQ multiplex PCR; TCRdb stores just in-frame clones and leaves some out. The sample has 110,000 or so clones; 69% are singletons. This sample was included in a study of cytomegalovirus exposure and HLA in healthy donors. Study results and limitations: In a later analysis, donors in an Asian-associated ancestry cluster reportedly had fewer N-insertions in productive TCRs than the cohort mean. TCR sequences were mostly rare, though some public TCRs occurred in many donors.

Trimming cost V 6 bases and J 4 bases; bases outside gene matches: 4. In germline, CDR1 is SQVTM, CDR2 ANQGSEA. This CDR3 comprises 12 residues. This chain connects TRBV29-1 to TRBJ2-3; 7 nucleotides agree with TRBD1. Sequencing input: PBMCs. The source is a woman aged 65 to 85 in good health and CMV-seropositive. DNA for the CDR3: TGCAGCGTCCAGGGGGTGGCAGATACGCAGTATTTT. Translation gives CSVQGVADTQYF.